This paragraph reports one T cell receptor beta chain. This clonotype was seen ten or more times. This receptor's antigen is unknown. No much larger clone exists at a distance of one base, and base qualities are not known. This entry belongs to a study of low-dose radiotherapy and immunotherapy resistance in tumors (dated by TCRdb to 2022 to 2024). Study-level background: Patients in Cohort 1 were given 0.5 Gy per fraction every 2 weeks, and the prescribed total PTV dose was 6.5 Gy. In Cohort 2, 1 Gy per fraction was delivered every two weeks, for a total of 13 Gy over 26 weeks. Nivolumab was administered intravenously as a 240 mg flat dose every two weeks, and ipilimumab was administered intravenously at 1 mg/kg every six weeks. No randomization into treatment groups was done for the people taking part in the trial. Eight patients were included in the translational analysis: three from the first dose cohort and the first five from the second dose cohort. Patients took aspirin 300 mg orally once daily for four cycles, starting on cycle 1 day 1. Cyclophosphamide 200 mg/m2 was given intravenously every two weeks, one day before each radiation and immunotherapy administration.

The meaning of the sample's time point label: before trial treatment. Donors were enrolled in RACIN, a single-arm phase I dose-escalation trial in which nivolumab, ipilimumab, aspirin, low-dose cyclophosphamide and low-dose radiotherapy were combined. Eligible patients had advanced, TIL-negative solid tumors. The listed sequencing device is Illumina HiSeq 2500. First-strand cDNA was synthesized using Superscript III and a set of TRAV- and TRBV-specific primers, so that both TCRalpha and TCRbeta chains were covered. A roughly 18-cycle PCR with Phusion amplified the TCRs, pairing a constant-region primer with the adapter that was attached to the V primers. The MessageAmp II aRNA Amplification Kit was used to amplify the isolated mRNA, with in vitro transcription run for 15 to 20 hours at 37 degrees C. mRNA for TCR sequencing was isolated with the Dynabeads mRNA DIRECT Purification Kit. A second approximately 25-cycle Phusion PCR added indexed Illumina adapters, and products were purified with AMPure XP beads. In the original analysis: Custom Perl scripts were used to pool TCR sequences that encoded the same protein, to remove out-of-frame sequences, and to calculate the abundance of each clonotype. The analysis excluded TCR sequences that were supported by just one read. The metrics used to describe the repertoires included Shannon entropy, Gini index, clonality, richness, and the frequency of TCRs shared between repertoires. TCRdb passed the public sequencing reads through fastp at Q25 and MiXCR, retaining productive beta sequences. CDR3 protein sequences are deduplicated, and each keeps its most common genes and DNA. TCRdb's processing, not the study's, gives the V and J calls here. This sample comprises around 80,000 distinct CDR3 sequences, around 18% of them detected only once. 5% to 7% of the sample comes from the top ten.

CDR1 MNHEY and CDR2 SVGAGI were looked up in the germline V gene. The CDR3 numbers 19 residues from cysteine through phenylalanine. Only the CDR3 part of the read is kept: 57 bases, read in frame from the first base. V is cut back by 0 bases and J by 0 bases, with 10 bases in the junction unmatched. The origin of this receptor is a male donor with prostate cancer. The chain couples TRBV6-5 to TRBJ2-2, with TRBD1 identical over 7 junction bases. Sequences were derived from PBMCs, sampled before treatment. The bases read TGTGCCAGCAGTTACTCCTACCTCGGACAGGTCGCGAACACCGGGGAGCTGTTTTTT. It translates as CASSYSYLGQVANTGELFF.